This T cell receptor beta chain was sequenced in a study of long-term antiretroviral therapy in people with HIV. Treated in the United States were all of the participants with HIV. Until DNA extraction, the samples held between about 1-10 million cryopreserved PBMC. The run of the v3.0 immunoSEQ assay was at survey level. Using immunoSEQ multiplex PCR, the repertoire was profiled, and TCRdb retains in-frame clones only, with some absent. The sample has around 13,000 clones, roughly three quarters seen once; the top ten hold 25% to 30%. Notes on this clone: Antigen specificity is unknown.

Germline CDR1 reads MGHRA; CDR2 reads YSYEKL. Deletions cut 3 bases from V and 3 bases from J, with 11 bases between. The CDR3 extends over 14 amino acids. General study results and limits: HIV repertoires showed narrower CDR3 length ranges than controls. Adherence to ART, viral resistance and therapy changes lacked any data.

The source was unsorted PBMCs, collected 3.1 years after starting antiretroviral therapy. The chain is built from TRBV4-1 and TRBJ1-2; the D is unclear. This receptor was obtained from a man aged 35 to 55 with HIV. The CDR3 coding sequence is TGCGCCAGCAGCCAGGCAGTAGATCACTATGGCTACACCTTC. It is translated as CASSQAVDHYGYTF.